Sequencing of this TCR beta chain was carried out in a study of CD8 T cells in ankylosing spondylitis (dated by TCRdb to about 2017). Notes on the research overall: To find TCR variants linked to disease, the study profiled T cell receptor beta repertoires in ankylosing spondylitis patients and healthy donors. In total, the full study cohort was made up of roughly 110 healthy donors and about two dozen ankylosing spondylitis patients. Samples of peripheral blood were taken, and for ankylosing spondylitis patients, synovial fluid was collected as well.

Summary of the overall study and its limitations: A CD8+ phenotype was shown by the disease-linked clones, which were found at relatively low frequencies in peripheral blood. Some motif variants were previously reported in synovial fluid and blood of reactive arthritis patients, suggesting common disease-initiation mechanisms. The disease-linked clones were reported as significantly enriched in matched synovial fluid samples from ankylosing spondylitis patients. A TCR beta motif made up of several highly homologous amino acid variants appeared to be characteristic of blood from ankylosing spondylitis patients.

These reads were obtained on an Illumina HiSeq 2500. TCR beta libraries were prepared by quantitative 5'-RACE with molecular barcodes. Per the original workflow: A new computational method, built on a probabilistic model of VDJ rearrangement, was used to identify disease-linked TCR variants. TCRdb trimmed public reads at Q25 via fastp, called clones via MiXCR and kept in-frame beta chains. Rows merge per CDR3 protein into single entries with the most common DNA and genes. The V and J calls here are based on TCRdb, not the publication. Present in this sample are roughly 220,000 distinct CDR3 sequences, 15% to 20% of which were seen just once. The ten largest clones add up to roughly 46% of the sample. Worth noting for this clonotype: Its antigen has not been determined. Per-nucleotide qualities are absent, and no much larger clonotype sits a single base away.

Compared with germline, V lacks 1 base and J lacks 3 bases; bases without a gene match: 6. The CDR3 holds 14 amino acids from the cysteine to the phenylalanine. CDR3 DNA only is kept here, 42 bases in frame from base 1. CDR1 DFQATT and CDR2 SNEGSKA are derived from the germline V gene (reference sequence). The sequence was obtained from a male donor with ankylosing spondylitis. The sequencing input was blood, either unsorted or a sorted T cell fraction (not recorded which). This chain is built from TRBV20-1 and TRBJ2-7, and TRBD2 matches 7 of the central bases. The CDR3 is CSARAVWEGYEQYF. The base sequence is TGCAGTGCTAGAGCGGTGTGGGAGGGCTACGAGCAGTACTTC.